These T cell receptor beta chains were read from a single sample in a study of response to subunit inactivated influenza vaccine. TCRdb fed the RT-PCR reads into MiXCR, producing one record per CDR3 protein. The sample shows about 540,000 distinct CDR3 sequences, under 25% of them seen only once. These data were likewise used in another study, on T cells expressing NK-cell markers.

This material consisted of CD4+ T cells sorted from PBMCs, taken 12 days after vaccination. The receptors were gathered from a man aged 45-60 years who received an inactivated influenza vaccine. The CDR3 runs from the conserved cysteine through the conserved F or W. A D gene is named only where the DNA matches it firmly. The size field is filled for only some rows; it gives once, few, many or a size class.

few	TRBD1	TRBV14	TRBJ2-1	CASSRYRGSYNEQFF	TGTGCCAGCAGCCGATACAGGGGCTCCTACAATGAGCAGTTCTTC
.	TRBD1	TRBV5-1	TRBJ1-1	CASSLGPGQVGTEAFF	TGCGCCAGCAGCTTGGGGCCGGGACAGGTTGGCACTGAAGCTTTCTTT
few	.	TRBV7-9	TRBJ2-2	CASTLRGRDTGELFF	TGTGCCAGCACCTTGCGGGGTCGGGACACCGGGGAGCTGTTTTTT
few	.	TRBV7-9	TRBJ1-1	CASTPDRVAFF	TGTGCCAGCACTCCCGACAGAGTAGCTTTCTTT
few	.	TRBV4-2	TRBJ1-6	CASSQAGTPPNSPLHF	TGTGCCAGCAGCCAAGCAGGGACTCCACCAAATTCACCCCTCCACTTT
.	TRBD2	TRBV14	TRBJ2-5	CASSQVGLAKETQYF	TGTGCCAGCAGCCAGGTGGGACTAGCGAAAGAGACCCAGTACTTC
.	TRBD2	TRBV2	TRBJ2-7	CASNPQGSGGGEQYF	TGTGCCAGCAATCCCCAGGGTAGCGGGGGAGGCGAGCAGTACTTC
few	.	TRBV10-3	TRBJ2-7	CAISERQYYEQYF	TGTGCCATCAGTGAGCGGCAGTACTACGAGCAGTACTTC
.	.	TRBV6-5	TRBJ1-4	CASSYGRGTNEKLFF	TGTGCCAGCAGTTACGGCCGCGGAACTAATGAAAAACTGTTTTTT
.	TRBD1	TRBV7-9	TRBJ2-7	CASSPPPGQAYYEQYF	TGTGCCAGCAGCCCACCACCGGGACAGGCTTACTACGAGCAGTACTTC
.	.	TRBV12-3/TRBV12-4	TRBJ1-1	CASRPTGYMNTEAFF	TGTGCCAGCAGACCAACAGGGTATATGAACACTGAAGCTTTCTTT
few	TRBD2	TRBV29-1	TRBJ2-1	CSVVLNLAVHNEQFF	TGCAGCGTTGTACTAAACCTAGCGGTCCACAATGAGCAGTTCTTC
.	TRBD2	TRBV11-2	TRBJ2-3	CASSPLASGGLNTQYF	TGTGCCAGCAGCCCACTCGCTAGCGGGGGATTAAATACGCAGTATTTT
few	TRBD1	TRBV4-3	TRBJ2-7	CASSQNRGNGEQYF	TGCGCCAGCAGCCAAAACAGGGGGAACGGCGAGCAGTACTTC
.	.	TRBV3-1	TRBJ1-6	CASSQAVRSYNTPLHF	TGTGCCAGCAGCCAAGCAGTCAGATCTTATAATACACCCCTCCACTTT
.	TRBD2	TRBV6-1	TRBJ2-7	CASSAGLAGLEQYF	TGTGCCAGCAGTGCGGGACTAGCGGGATTAGAGCAGTACTTC
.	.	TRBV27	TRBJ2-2	CASSFHGPGELFF	TGTGCCAGCAGTTTCCATGGTCCCGGGGAGCTGTTTTTT
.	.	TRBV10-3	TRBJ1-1	CAISPGQRNTEAFF	TGTGCCATCAGTCCGGGTCAGAGGAACACTGAAGCTTTCTTT
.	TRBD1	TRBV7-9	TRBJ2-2	CASSFRQGSTGELFF	TGTGCCAGCAGCTTTCGACAGGGAAGCACCGGGGAGCTGTTTTTT
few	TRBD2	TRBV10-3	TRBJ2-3	CAISERRAGDITDTQYF	TGTGCCATCAGTGAACGGCGAGCGGGAGACATCACAGATACGCAGTATTTT
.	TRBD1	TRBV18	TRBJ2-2	CASSSDRERELFF	TGTGCCAGCTCATCGGACAGGGAAAGGGAGCTGTTTTTT
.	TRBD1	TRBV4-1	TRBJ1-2	CASRRGPDGYTF	TGCGCCAGCAGGAGGGGGCCAGACGGCTACACCTTC
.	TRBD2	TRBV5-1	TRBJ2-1	CASSSSGRGNEQFF	TGCGCCAGCAGCTCCAGCGGGAGAGGGAATGAGCAGTTCTTC
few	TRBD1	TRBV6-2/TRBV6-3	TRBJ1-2	CASSNPGQGSNYGYTF	TGTGCCAGCAGCAACCCGGGACAGGGTTCTAACTATGGCTACACCTTC
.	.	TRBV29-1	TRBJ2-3	CSVLLRANTYTQYF	TGCAGCGTTCTATTGAGAGCAAACACATATACGCAGTATTTT
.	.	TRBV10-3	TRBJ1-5	CAISVSGSNQPQHF	TGTGCCATCAGTGTTAGCGGAAGCAATCAGCCCCAGCATTTT
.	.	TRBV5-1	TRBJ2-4	CASSLPAPANIQYF	TGCGCCAGCAGCTTGCCCGCCCCCGCGAACATTCAGTACTTC
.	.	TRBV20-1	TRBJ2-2	CSAADPGDTGELFF	TGCAGTGCCGCAGACCCGGGAGACACCGGGGAGCTGTTTTTT
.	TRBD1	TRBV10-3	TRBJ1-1	CAISVPGTGLTEAFF	TGTGCCATCAGTGTGCCCGGGACAGGGCTCACTGAAGCTTTCTTT
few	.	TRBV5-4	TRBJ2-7	CASSLQGIPNEQYF	TGTGCCAGCAGCCTTCAGGGGATTCCTAACGAGCAGTACTTC